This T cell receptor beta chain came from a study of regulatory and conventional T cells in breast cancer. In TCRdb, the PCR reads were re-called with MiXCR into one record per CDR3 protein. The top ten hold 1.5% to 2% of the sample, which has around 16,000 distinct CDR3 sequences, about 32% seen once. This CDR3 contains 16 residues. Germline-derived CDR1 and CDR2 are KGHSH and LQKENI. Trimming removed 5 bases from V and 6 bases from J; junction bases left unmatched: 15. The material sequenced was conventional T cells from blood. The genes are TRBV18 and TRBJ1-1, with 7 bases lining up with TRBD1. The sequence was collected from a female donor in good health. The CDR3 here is CASSTTGLGHGAEAFF. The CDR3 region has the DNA TGTGCCAGCTCAACGACAGGGTTGGGCCATGGGGCTGAAGCTTTCTTT.